The next 3 T cell receptor beta chains were all read from a single sample in a study of shared clonotypes between healthy human individuals. Naive CD8 cells lacked CD45RO and underwent positive selection for CCR7, leaving out terminally differentiated effector memory CD45RA+ cells. The data were produced by immunoSEQ multiplex PCR, yet TCRdb's version contains in-frame clones alone and is incomplete. The sample carries some 2.1 million clones, 85% to 95% recorded once. Sequencing used naive CD8+ T cells from PBMCs. The source of these receptors is a man aged 18 to 29 in good health. Some clones in this sample may be carry-over from other donors' samples.

The chain couples TRBV29-1 to TRBJ2-3; TRBD2 agrees at 9 bases. The CDR3 covers 16 residues. Trimming took 4 bases from V and 2 from J; bases not matched to a gene: 10. In germline, CDR1 is SQVTM, CDR2 ANQGSEA. CDR3 nucleotides: TGCAGCGTTGGGACTAGCGTATACCTTAACACAGATACGCAGTATTTT. Its protein product is CSVGTSVYLNTDTQYF.

The J gene is TRBJ2-5, the V gene TRBV7-9, with 16 bases aligning to TRBD2. Per germline, CDR1 SEHNR and CDR2 FQNEAQ (reference sequence). There are 17 residues in the CDR3. V dropped 5 bases and J dropped 5; count of bases not matched to a gene: 8. The DNA for the CDR3 is TGTGCCAGCAGCGCCGGGACTAGCGGGAGGGCCTGGGAGACCCAGTACTTC. Encoded protein: CASSAGTSGRAWETQYF.

The V gene is TRBV18, the J gene TRBJ2-6, with 7 bases identical to TRBD1. The CDR3 has 21 residues. Per the germline V gene, CDR1 is KGHSH and CDR2 is LQKENI. V lost 5 bases and J lost 0; bases outside the gene matches: 19. CDR3 sequence: CASSAAAYLDRANSGANVLTF. DNA of the CDR3: TGTGCCAGCTCAGCCGCCGCATACCTTGACAGGGCGAACTCTGGGGCCAACGTCCTGACTTTC.